These 6 T cell receptor beta chains were all obtained from the same sample, sequenced in a study of control samples from healthy donors and cancer patients. Some clones are missing from TCRdb's copy, which holds only in-frame ones; the method was immunoSEQ multiplex PCR. The sample consists of about 160,000 clones, 80% to 95% of them appearing once. The sample was blood. The receptors originated from a woman in her thirties in good health.

The V gene is TRBV5-1, the J gene TRBJ2-4; no firm D call. Between the trimmed V and J ends, which lost 1 base and 1 base, there was a span of 15 bases. This CDR3 is built from 17 residues. The germline CDR1 and CDR2 sequences are SGHRS and YFSETQ. The DNA of the CDR3 is TGCGCCAGCAGCTTGTCTTCGGCAATGATGGCCAAAAACATTCAGTACTTC. Protein product: CASSLSSAMMAKNIQYF.

For the CDR3, the DNA is TGTGCCAGCAGCATTCGGACAGGGGGCGCTTTCTACGAGCAGTACTTC. It specifies CASSIRTGGAFYEQYF. The rearrangement uses TRBV21-1 and TRBJ2-7; the D call in the table, TRBD1, was not verified against the DNA. TRBV21-1 is a known pseudogene. CDR3 length equals 16 residues.

The rearrangement links TRBV28 to TRBJ2-2; the match to TRBD2 covers 12 bases. From germline, CDR1 is MDHEN and CDR2 SYDVKM. The CDR3 is made up of 19 amino acids. The trim removed 3 bases at V and 7 bases at J, leaving 15 bases unmatched. The CDR3 protein is CASSFPTSGRSAVGGELFF. Written as DNA, the CDR3 is TGTGCCAGCAGTTTCCCTACTAGCGGGAGGTCCGCCGTCGGCGGGGAGCTGTTTTTT.

The CDR3, as DNA: TGTGCCAGCAGTACCAACAGGGCAAGCAATCAGCCCCAGCATTTT. This codes for CASSTNRASNQPQHF. J is TRBJ1-5 and V is TRBV28; possibly TRBD1 for D (6 bases). The CDR3 loop spans 15 amino acids. Deletions cut 5 bases from V and 1 base from J, with 12 bases between. The germline V gene encodes CDR1 MDHEN and CDR2 SYDVKM.

This clone occurred a few times. The chain employs TRBV30 and TRBJ1-3; D is ambiguous. The germline V gene encodes CDR1 GTSNPN and CDR2 SVGIG (reference sequence). This CDR3 has 14 amino acids. V shed 3 bases and J shed 2 bases, with 11 bases lying between them. CDR3 DNA sequence: TGTGCCTGGAGGGGAGGCTCTCCTGGAAACACCATATATTTT. Its protein product is CAWRGGSPGNTIYF.

The chain carries TRBV27 and TRBJ1-5, with TRBD1 as a possible D gene (6 bases). Trimming left V 6 bases short and J 7 bases short, with 16 bases between. The germline CDR1 and CDR2 sequences are MNHEY and SMNVEV (reference sequence). CDR3 length equals 14 residues. CDR3 sequence reads: CASRDITGSQPQHF. The DNA for the CDR3 is TGTGCCAGCAGGGATATCACAGGGTCCCAGCCCCAGCATTTT.